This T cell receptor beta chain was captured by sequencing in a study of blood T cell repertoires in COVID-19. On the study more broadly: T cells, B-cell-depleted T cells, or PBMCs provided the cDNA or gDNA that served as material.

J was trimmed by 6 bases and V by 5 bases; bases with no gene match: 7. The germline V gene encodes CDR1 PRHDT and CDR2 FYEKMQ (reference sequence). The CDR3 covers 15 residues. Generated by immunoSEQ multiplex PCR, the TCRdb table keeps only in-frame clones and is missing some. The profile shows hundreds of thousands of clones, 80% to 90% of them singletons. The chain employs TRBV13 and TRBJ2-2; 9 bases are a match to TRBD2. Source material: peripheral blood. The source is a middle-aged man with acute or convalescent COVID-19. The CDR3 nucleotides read TGTGCCAGCAGCCCAAGCGGGGGGCCCGCCGGGGAGCTGTTTTTT. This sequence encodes CASSPSGGPAGELFF.